The 30 T cell receptor beta chains below all came from one sample that was sequenced in a study of CD8 T cells in Susac syndrome. Random hexamers served to reverse transcribe roughly 0.5 to 1 ug RNA. TCRdb used MiXCR to reprocess the immunoSEQ multiplex PCR reads, holding one entry per CDR3 protein. This sample has under 250,000 distinct CDR3 sequences; around 93% occur once, and the top ten carry 0.07% to 0.09%. Material: CD4+ T cells from PBMCs. The receptors shown here come from a human donor with multiple sclerosis.

This rearrangement joins TRBV5-1 to TRBJ2-3; 9 bases align to TRBD2. The germline gives CDR1 SGHRS, CDR2 YFSETQ. Unmatched junction bases numbered 10, after V lost 4 bases and J lost 4 bases. The length of the CDR3 is 16 residues. The CDR3 spells CASSEGLASVADTQYF. The CDR3, as DNA: TGCGCCAGCAGCGAGGGACTAGCTTCCGTTGCAGATACGCAGTATTTT.

The J gene is TRBJ2-3, the V gene TRBV29-1; 13 nucleotides align to TRBD2. The CDR3 runs 17 residues. The V segment lost 6 bases and the J segment 1 base; nucleotides outside the gene matches: 10. Per the germline V gene, CDR1 is SQVTM and CDR2 is ANQGSEA. The CDR3 DNA sequence: TGCAGCGTCACCGGGACTAGCGGGAATGGGGGCACAGATACGCAGTATTTT. Residues: CSVTGTSGNGGTDTQYF.

V gene TRBV7-9 combines with J gene TRBJ1-2; D possibly corresponds to TRBD1 (5 bases). The germline V gene has CDR1 SEHNR and CDR2 FQNEAQ (reference sequence). Trimming pared 5 bases from V and 0 bases from J, leaving 13 bases between. The CDR3 covers 15 residues. The CDR3 coding sequence is TGTGCCAGCAGCACCACAGGCTTCTCTAACTATGGCTACACCTTC. Protein sequence: CASSTTGFSNYGYTF.

The rearrangement uses TRBV9 and TRBJ2-3; D possibly uses TRBD1 or TRBD2 (5 bases each). CDR1 is SGDLS and CDR2 is YYNGEE in the germline V gene. The CDR3 extends over 16 amino acids. The V end lost 0 bases, the J end lost 3 bases, and 14 bases lay between the germline ends. CDR3 DNA sequence: TGTGCCAGCAGCGTAGTGGGGGACCTTGAGACAGATACGCAGTATTTT. Residues: CASSVVGDLETDTQYF.

For this clonotype: At one end the junction does not follow the germline gene, possibly because of a read error. This sequence joins TRBV7-9 and TRBJ2-5; TRBD1 aligns across 7 bases. Per the germline V gene, CDR1 is SEHNR and CDR2 is FQNEAQ (reference sequence). The CDR3 covers 13 residues. Here the CDR3 reads CASSSDLTGQQDF. CDR3 nucleotide sequence: TGTGCCAGCAGCTCCGATCTGACGGGACAGCAGGACTTC.

The J gene is TRBJ1-3, the V gene TRBV27; possible D gene TRBD1, 5 bases. Trimming pared 1 base from V and 0 bases from J, leaving 13 bases between. CDR3 length: 17 residues. The germline gives CDR1 MNHEY, CDR2 SMNVEV (reference sequence). The CDR3 bases are TGTGCCAGCAGTTTATTGGGACCGATTTCCTCTGGAAACACCATATATTTT. Translation gives CASSLLGPISSGNTIYF.

This rearrangement joins TRBV29-1 to TRBJ2-2; D is possibly TRBD1 or TRBD2 (7 bases each). V was clipped by 8 bases and J by 5 bases, with 18 bases between them. CDR3 length: 14 residues. Per the germline V gene, CDR1 is SQVTM and CDR2 is ANQGSEA. CDR3: CSTRQGGLTGELFF. CDR3 DNA: TGCAGCACCAGACAGGGAGGGCTTACCGGGGAGCTGTTTTTT.

V gene TRBV5-1 combines with J gene TRBJ2-5, with 7 positions matching TRBD2. Germline V gene sequence: CDR1 SGHRS, CDR2 YFSETQ. The CDR3 is 16 amino acids. The J segment lost 5 bases and the V segment lost 3 bases, leaving 13 bases of the junction unmatched. The CDR3 nucleotides are TGCGCCAGCAGCTCTGGTCGGGGGACTACCTGGGAGACCCAGTACTTC. Its protein product is CASSSGRGTTWETQYF.

The chain employs TRBV15 and TRBJ2-7; D is unclear. Germline CDR1 and CDR2: LNHNV and YYDKDF (reference sequence). V was cut by 0 bases and J by 3 bases, with 6 bases left in between. The CDR3 is 13 residues long. CDR3 protein: CATSRDGFYEQYV. In DNA, the CDR3 is TGTGCCACCAGCAGAGATGGATTCTACGAGCAGTACGTC.

This chain joins TRBV9 and TRBJ2-1, with D uncertain. Germline CDR1 is SGDLS and CDR2 is YYNGEE. The V and J ends lost 0 bases and 8 bases respectively, with 12 bases between them. The CDR3 has 14 residues. CDR3 DNA: TGTGCCAGCAGCGTAGAGGGCCAGACCCATGAGCAGTTCTTC. It encodes CASSVEGQTHEQFF.

The chain is built from TRBV3-1 and TRBJ2-7; 12 nucleotides match TRBD1. V lost 3 bases, J lost 5 bases, and 11 bases stayed unmatched. Germline CDR1 LGHDT, CDR2 YNNKEL (reference sequence). The CDR3 consists of 17 residues. The DNA of the CDR3 is TGTGCCAGCAGCCAGAACCCTTGGGACAGGGGGCTCAACGAGCAGTACGTC. This gives the protein CASSQNPWDRGLNEQYV.

The chain couples TRBV30 to TRBJ2-5, with D perhaps TRBD2 (6 bases). The CDR3 sequence is 14 residues long. Trimming cost V 5 bases and J 4 bases, with 17 bases left between them. Germline CDR1 reads GTSNPN; CDR2 reads SVGIG (reference sequence). The DNA for the CDR3 is TGTGCCTGGGAAGGAGGGATTGGTGGAGAGACCCAGTACTTC. Encoded protein: CAWEGGIGGETQYF.

There are a few counts of this clonotype. The genes are TRBV11-2 and TRBJ1-1, with D maybe TRBD1 (5 bases). Trimming shortened V by 6 bases and J by 0 bases, and 11 bases separated the two germline ends. The CDR3 extends over 14 amino acids. Germline lookup yields CDR1 SGHAT and CDR2 FQNNGV. This chain's CDR3 is CASSSGTVNTEAFF. The CDR3 DNA reads as TGTGCCAGCAGTTCCGGGACGGTGAACACTGAAGCTTTCTTT.

This clonotype was observed once. The chain combines TRBV15 with TRBJ2-3; tentatively, D is TRBD1 or TRBD2 (6 bases each). CDR1 LNHNV and CDR2 YYDKDF come from the germline V gene (reference sequence). With 2 bases removed from V and 2 bases from J, the gap between germline ends came to 11 bases. This CDR3 has 15 residues. DNA of the CDR3: TGTGCCACCAGCAGACGGGGGCCTACCACAGATACGCAGTATTTT. Its translation: CATSRRGPTTDTQYF.

This sequence joins TRBV5-4 and TRBJ1-4, with a possible D match to TRBD1 (6 bases). Germline CDR1 is SGHNT and CDR2 is YYREEE (reference sequence). Between the trimmed V and J ends, which lost 4 bases and 8 bases, there was a span of 12 bases. CDR3 size: 13 residues. The CDR3 here is CASSRGAREKLFF. In nucleotides, the CDR3 is TGTGCCAGCAGCCGGGGGGCGCGCGAAAAACTGTTTTTT.

The CDR3 here is CAIRSGGSYEQYV. The CDR3 bases are TGTGCCATCAGAAGCGGGGGATCCTACGAGCAGTACGTC. The rearrangement links TRBV10-3 to TRBJ2-7, with 8 bases fitting TRBD2. Germline assignment: CDR1 ENHRY and CDR2 SYGVKD. This CDR3 contains 13 residues. With 6 bases clipped from V and 1 base from J, the junction kept 2 bases outside the gene matches.

This chain links TRBV4-1 with TRBJ2-1, with D perhaps TRBD2 (6 bases). The length of the CDR3 is 19 residues. Germline assignment: CDR1 MGHRA and CDR2 YSYEKL. The V and J ends lost 0 bases and 0 bases respectively, with 18 bases between them. CDR3 nucleotides: TGCGCCAGCAGCCAAGAAGGAGGGAAGGGTCTAGTCTCCTACAATGAGCAGTTCTTC. It is translated as CASSQEGGKGLVSYNEQFF.

The chain has TRBV5-4 and TRBJ1-2; 7 bases align to TRBD1. The germline gives CDR1 SGHNT, CDR2 YYREEE (reference sequence). CDR3 length equals 14 residues. V lost 1 base and J lost 4; bases outside the gene matches: 4. This CDR3 is CASSLRGRGYGYTF. CDR3 DNA: TGTGCCAGCAGCTTGAGGGGGCGCGGCTATGGCTACACCTTC.

This clonotype was counted a single time. The chain combines TRBV9 with TRBJ2-1, with 10 bases aligning to TRBD2. Germline CDR1 is SGDLS and CDR2 is YYNGEE. With 3 bases clipped from V and 2 bases from J, the junction kept 2 bases outside the gene matches. This CDR3 comprises 15 residues. Here the CDR3 DNA reads TGTGCCAGCAGCGGTACTAGCGGGACCTACAATGAGCAGTTCTTC. Protein: CASSGTSGTYNEQFF.

The gene calls are TRBV3-1 and TRBJ1-1; D gene uncertain. Germline loops: CDR1 LGHDT, CDR2 YNNKEL (reference sequence). Deletions cut 1 base from V and 6 bases from J, with 9 bases between. The CDR3 is 13 residues long. The DNA of the CDR3 is TGTGCCAGCAGCCAAGTCGGTGGGTCTGAAGCTTTCTTT. Its protein product is CASSQVGGSEAFF.

J is TRBJ2-2 and V is TRBV24-1; a possible D gene is TRBD2 (6 bases). The germline V gene has CDR1 KGHDR and CDR2 SFDVKD. V lost 5 bases, J lost 1 base, and 13 bases lay in between. The CDR3 spans 16 residues. Written as DNA, the CDR3 is TGTGCCACCAGTGTGGGACTCGGATGGAACACCGGGGAGCTGTTTTTT. It codes for CATSVGLGWNTGELFF.

The chain carries TRBV27 and TRBJ1-3; 11 positions agree with TRBD1. Germline lookup yields CDR1 MNHEY and CDR2 SMNVEV (reference sequence). This CDR3 is 14 amino acids long. The V and J ends lost 5 bases and 7 bases, in that order; junction bases with no gene match: 4. The CDR3 reads CASSEGQGVNTIYF. The DNA for the CDR3 is TGTGCCAGCAGTGAGGGACAGGGGGTCAACACCATATATTTT.

The V gene is TRBV19, the J gene TRBJ2-3; D unresolved. This CDR3 contains 14 residues. Germline loops: CDR1 LNHDA, CDR2 SQIVND (reference sequence). Trimming stripped 4 bases from V and 4 bases from J, with 12 bases between. In DNA, the CDR3 is TGTGCCAGTAGTACGAGAACGAACGCAGATACGCAGTATTTT. Protein sequence: CASSTRTNADTQYF.

The chain recombines TRBV2 with TRBJ1-1, with D maybe TRBD1 (6 bases). V shed 4 bases and J shed 4 bases, with 16 bases lying between them. The germline V gene has CDR1 SNHLY and CDR2 FYNNEI. The CDR3 is made up of 15 amino acids. CDR3 sequence (DNA): TGTGCCAGCAGTGGGTCCCCCGGAGGGGGCACTGAAGCTTTCTTT. Translation: CASSGSPGGGTEAFF.

The chain employs TRBV9 and TRBJ2-7; D gene unclear. The germline V gene encodes CDR1 SGDLS and CDR2 YYNGEE. This CDR3 is 16 amino acids long. V was pared by 0 bases and J by 5 bases, with 18 bases between. The chain's CDR3 is CASSVGVSPTENEQYF. The CDR3 coding sequence is TGTGCCAGCAGCGTAGGCGTTTCCCCAACGGAAAACGAGCAGTACTTC.

The CDR3 DNA is TGTGCCAGCAGCCAATTACACCGGGACAGGGGGAACTGGATCACTGAAGCTTTCTTT. It codes for CASSQLHRDRGNWITEAFF. V gene TRBV3-1 combines with J gene TRBJ1-1, with 11 nucleotides matching TRBD1. The CDR3 sequence is 19 residues long. CDR1 and CDR2 from the germline V gene are LGHDT and YNNKEL (reference sequence). Trimming took 2 bases from V and 4 from J; bases not matched to a gene: 15.

This chain connects TRBV15 to TRBJ2-5, with D possibly being TRBD2 (6 bases). Germline V CDR1 and CDR2: LNHNV, YYDKDF (reference sequence). This CDR3 is built from 19 residues. Trimming shortened V by 0 bases and J by 4 bases, and 24 bases separated the two germline ends. The CDR3 nucleotides are TGTGCCACCAGCAGAGATCTTGGGCCCGGGAGAGGGTTGGGAGAGACCCAGTACTTC. Amino acids: CATSRDLGPGRGLGETQYF.

The chain combines TRBV19 with TRBJ1-2, with a weak D call TRBD1 (6 bases). The CDR3 totals 17 residues. Trimming removed 3 bases at V and 1 base at J, with 18 bases between. Germline CDR1 reads LNHDA; CDR2 reads SQIVND (reference sequence). Here the CDR3 reads CASSINATTGFNYGYTF. For the CDR3, the DNA is TGTGCCAGTAGTATTAACGCTACAACAGGGTTTAACTATGGCTACACCTTC. The full variable domain, in which reference TRBV19 and TRBJ1-2 provide the parts outside the CDR3, is DGGITQSPKYLFRKEGQNVTLSCEQNLNHDAMYWYRQDPGQGLRLIYYSQIVNDFQKGDIAEGYSVSREKKESFPLTVTSAQKNPTAFYLCASSINATTGFNYGYTFGSGTRLTVV.

This chain joins TRBV11-3 and TRBJ1-1; a weak D match, TRBD1 (5 bases). V dropped 5 bases and J dropped 4 bases, with 17 bases sitting between them. This CDR3 has 15 residues. Germline V CDR1 and CDR2: SGHNT, YENEEA. The CDR3 DNA is TGTGCCAGCAGCGAGCAGGGTGGTGGCGGCACTGAAGCTTTCTTT. This encodes CASSEQGGGGTEAFF.

This rearrangement joins TRBV5-1 to TRBJ1-4; 7 bases are a match to TRBD1. In germline, CDR1 is SGHRS, CDR2 YFSETQ. The CDR3 contains 15 residues. The V gene end was trimmed by 0 bases and the J gene end by 7 bases; junction bases not matched to a gene: 6. The DNA of the CDR3 is TGCGCCAGCAGCTTGGCTCGACAGGGTGGTGAAAAACTGTTTTTT. Its protein product is CASSLARQGGEKLFF.